This TCR beta chain was identified during a study of blood T cells in healthy people across ages. This CDR3 spans 19 amino acids. V lost 3 bases, J lost 0 bases, and 13 bases stayed unmatched. CDR1 KGHSH and CDR2 LQKENI come from the germline V gene. For the second PCR, which ran for 7 to 11 cycles, a sample-barcoded 5' primer and a J-beta primer mix were used. In TCRdb, the 5' RACE reads were re-called with MiXCR into one record per CDR3 protein. The repertoire includes around 900,000 distinct CDR3 sequences, under 30% of them detected once, and roughly 17% sits in the top ten. A few counts support this clonotype. Its specificity is unknown. Study results and limitations: Higher diversity, along with more naive CD4+ cells, distinguished long-lived donors from aged donors.

V usage is TRBV18 and J usage is TRBJ1-4; 7 bases align to TRBD1. Sample: blood. The source is a woman over 75 in good health. In DNA, the CDR3 is TGTGCCAGCTCACCGGCCGGGACAGCGTTTCTTGCAACTAATGAAAAACTGTTTTTT. Encoded protein: CASSPAGTAFLATNEKLFF.